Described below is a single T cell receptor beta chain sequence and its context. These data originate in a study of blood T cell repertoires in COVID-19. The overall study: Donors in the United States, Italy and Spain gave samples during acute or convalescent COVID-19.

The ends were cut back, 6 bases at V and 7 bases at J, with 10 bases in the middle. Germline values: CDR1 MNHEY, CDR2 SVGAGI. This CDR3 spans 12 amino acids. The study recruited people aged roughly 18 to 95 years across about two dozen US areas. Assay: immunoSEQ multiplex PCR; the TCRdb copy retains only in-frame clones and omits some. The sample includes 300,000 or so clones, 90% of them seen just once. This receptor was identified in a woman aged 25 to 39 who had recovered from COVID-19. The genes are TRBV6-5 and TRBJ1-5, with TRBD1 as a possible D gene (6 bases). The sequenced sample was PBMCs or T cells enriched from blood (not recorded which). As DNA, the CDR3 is TGTGCCAGCAGCCAAGGACAGCAGCCCCAGCATTTT. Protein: CASSQGQQPQHF.